A selection of T cell receptor beta chains follows, all from one sample in a study of technical replicates of blood from a few donors. The data were produced by immunoSEQ multiplex PCR, yet TCRdb's version contains in-frame clones alone and is incomplete. The sample lists 73,000 or so clones; 90% to 95% were seen once. Sequenced: T cells isolated from PBMCs. The receptor set was obtained from a human donor in good health. Both conserved end residues are part of each CDR3. A D gene is named only where the DNA matches it firmly. For some rows the clone size is stated as once, few or many, or as a class when expanded; others skip it.

clone_size j_call d_call v_call cdr3_nt cdr3_aa
. TRBJ2-3 . TRBV19 TGTGCCAGTAGTATTGGGGTAGCGACAGATACGCAGTATTTT CASSIGVATDTQYF
. TRBJ2-5 . TRBV5-4 TGTGCCAGCAGCTTGGAAGCTAGGGAGACCCAGTACTTC CASSLEARETQYF
once TRBJ2-3 . TRBV13 TGTGCCAGCAGCTTAAGACAGGTCCCGGAGACAGATACGCAGTATTTT CASSLRQVPETDTQYF
. TRBJ1-2 . TRBV2 TGTGCCAGCATCCGGGGGGCAGGCCTCTGGGATGGCTACACCTTC CASIRGAGLWDGYTF
. TRBJ1-3 . TRBV28 TGTGCCAGCAGGCAGGGGCAGGGCAGAAACACCATATATTTT CASRQGQGRNTIYF
. TRBJ2-7 TRBD2 TRBV19 TGTGCCAGTAGGGCGGGAGGGCCCTACGAGCAGTACTTC CASRAGGPYEQYF
. TRBJ1-5 . TRBV28 TGTGCCAGCAGTTCAGGGGAAGGGCAGCCCCAGCATTTT CASSSGEGQPQHF
once TRBJ2-1 . TRBV4-1 TGCGCCAGCAGCCACAGGAACAATGAGCAGTTCTTC CASSHRNNEQFF
. TRBJ1-2 TRBD1 TRBV4-1 TGCGCCAGCAGCCCACTAGGGGGCCGGGACTATGGCTACACCTTC CASSPLGGRDYGYTF
. TRBJ2-7 . TRBV5-1 TGCGCCAGCAGCTCCTACGGAGGGACGAATCCCCCCTACGAGCAGTACTTC CASSSYGGTNPPYEQYF
. TRBJ1-1 TRBD1 TRBV11-3 TGTGCCAGCAGCTTCTACAGGGGCGGGAACACTGAAGCTTTCTTT CASSFYRGGNTEAFF
. TRBJ1-3 TRBD1 TRBV6-1 TGTGCCAGCAGTGAATCCGACAGGGCGGTCGGAAACACCATATATTTT CASSESDRAVGNTIYF
. TRBJ2-5 TRBD2 TRBV11-3 TGTGCCAGCAGCTTAATGAGTCTCGCTAGCGGGGGGGTTGAGACCCAGTACTTC CASSLMSLASGGVETQYF
. TRBJ2-1 . TRBV5-1 TGCGCCAGTTCGCCGGGACTTCACAATGAGCAGTTCTTC CASSPGLHNEQFF
. TRBJ2-5 TRBD2 TRBV5-1 TGCGCCAGCAGCTTCATCGGGGAGGGGGAGACCCAGTACTTC CASSFIGEGETQYF
. TRBJ2-7 TRBD1 TRBV18 TGTGCCAGCTCACCACGGGACAGGGTTCTCGAGCAGTACTTC CASSPRDRVLEQYF